Included here is one T cell receptor beta chain sequence, with context. This probably arose from a read error, given a far larger clone one base away. All the donors were Caucasian adults who lived in Nashville, Tennessee. Unsorted samples relied on 80 million to 90 million PBMCs, which served as the source of genomic DNA. Assay execution proceeded at the deep level. This table comes from immunoSEQ multiplex PCR, and its TCRdb copy is limited to in-frame clones, with some not included. This sample has about 99,000 clones; roughly 45% occur once, and the top ten carry approximately 15%. The sample is drawn from a study of shared clonotypes between healthy human individuals. The CDR3 contains 15 residues. Germline CDR1 reads SGHTA; CDR2 reads FQGTGA.

Sequenced: PBMCs. The rearrangement joins TRBV7-3 to TRBJ2-7; 11 bases agree with TRBD2. The receptor's source is a woman aged 40 to 49 in good health. Some clones in this sample may be carry-over from other donors' samples. CDR3 loop: CVSTKPGLAAYEQYF. The DNA for the CDR3 is TGTGTCAGCACCAAGCCGGGACTAGCGGCCTACGAGCAGTACTTC.